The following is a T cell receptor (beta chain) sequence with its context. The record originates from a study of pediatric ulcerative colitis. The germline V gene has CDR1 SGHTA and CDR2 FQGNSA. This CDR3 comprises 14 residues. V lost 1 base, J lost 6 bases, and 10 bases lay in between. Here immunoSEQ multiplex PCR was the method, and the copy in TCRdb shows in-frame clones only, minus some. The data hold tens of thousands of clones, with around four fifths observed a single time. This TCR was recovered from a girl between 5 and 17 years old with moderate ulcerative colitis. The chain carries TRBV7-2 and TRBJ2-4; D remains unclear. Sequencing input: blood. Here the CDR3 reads CASSLDTKPNIQYF. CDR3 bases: TGTGCCAGCAGCTTAGATACGAAACCAAACATTCAGTACTTC.